This T cell receptor (beta chain) was observed in a study of T-cell reconstitution after alpha-beta-depleted transplantation in children. The TCRbeta library was prepared with unique molecular identifiers. TCRdb re-called the PCR reads through MiXCR, storing one row per CDR3 protein. The sample records around 480,000 distinct CDR3 sequences, about 33% being singletons. The length of the CDR3 is 13 residues. Germline CDR1 reads MDHEN; CDR2 reads SYDVKM. Trimming took 8 bases from V and 4 from J; bases not matched to a gene: 4. The receptor was derived from a human donor who donated a stem cell graft to a child with aplastic anemia. V usage is TRBV28 and J usage is TRBJ2-7; 11 nucleotides align to TRBD2. The starting material was PBMCs from the stem cell graft donor, obtained from the stem cell graft. The CDR3: CASAGLAVYEQYF. The CDR3 coding sequence is TGTGCCAGCGCGGGACTAGCGGTTTACGAGCAGTACTTC.